This T cell receptor beta chain came from a study of T cells in Graves' hyperthyroidism and ophthalmopathy (dated by TCRdb to the late 2010s). Notes on the research overall: Peripheral blood was sampled at the time of initial diagnosis, prior to any treatment. According to the paper, TCR Vbeta CDR3 sequencing was carried out on approximately 140 peripheral blood samples, which came from fewer than 50 ophthalmopathy, roughly 75 hyperthyroidism and roughly 17 progressor patients. The approximately 90 discovery patients were divided at random into training and test sets in a 7:3 ratio. To identify distinguishing TCR V-J signatures, a discovery cohort of around 100 patients was used, comprising 43 with Graves' ophthalmopathy and around 57 with stable Graves' hyperthyroidism. After sampling, hyperthyroidism patients received methimazole starting at 30 mg daily, and ophthalmopathy patients received high-dose intravenous methylprednisolone. An independent validation cohort of about 19 hyperthyroidism patients and about 16 patients who later progressed to ophthalmopathy tested prospective prediction of ophthalmopathy. In addition, the study compared T-cell repertoires in thyroid tissue and in blood from a handful of Graves' hyperthyroidism patients. Study-level results and caveats: Most expanded thyroid clonotypes (frequency above 0.001) were also found in blood, which suggests that blood repertoires may mirror thyroid immune responses. During validation, the model predicted progression to ophthalmopathy a median of around 7 months ahead of onset, with around 71% sensitivity and roughly 72% specificity. Sample size was not statistically predetermined, and investigators were not blinded to group allocation. A model built on a 13 V-J signature distinguished ophthalmopathy from stable hyperthyroidism, reaching roughly 88% sensitivity and about 81% specificity in cross-validation and 80%/75% in testing.

Note on this clonotype: It lacks a known antigen. It has no much larger one-base neighbor in the sample; base qualities were not kept.

Based on the germline V gene (reference sequence), the CDR1 and CDR2 sequences are MNHEY and SMNVEV. The CDR3 covers 13 residues, taking in both the cysteine and the phenylalanine. CDR3 DNA is the only sequence kept; it has 39 bases, read in frame from the first base. V loses 10 bases at its end and J loses 11 bases; junction bases beyond the gene matches: 13. Amplification of TCR beta CDR3 regions was carried out from RNA transcripts. The first round of RT-PCR for the TCR CDR3 was performed with the HTBI primer set and the Qiagen OneStep RT-PCR kit. A second multiplex PCR round built the libraries, followed by size selection and purification. The libraries were sequenced on an Illumina HiSeq2000 using paired-end 100 bp reads. Per the source publication's procedure: SOAPnuke was used to process the raw data, removing reads that contained adapters or uncalled bases, had a mean Phred below 15, or lacked an exact match to the constant primer or identifier. COPE v1.2.5 was used to merge the high-quality paired reads, and each unique nucleotide sequence was defined as a clonotype. Clonotypes were aligned to IMGT TRBV, TRBD and TRBJ reference segments using MiTCR v1.1. Analysis was restricted to V-J combinations with a frequency above 0.0001, which covered just over 98% of repertoires. The TCS score was defined as the ratio of F50 (clonal expansion) to E x V (chaos), calculated using BLOSUM62-based TCRdist between CDR3 peptides within each V-J. Welch's t-statistics and random forest reduced 500 to 550 V-J features to roughly 13, which were used in a naive Bayes classifier (R e1071). TCRdb ran its own pipeline on the public reads, namely fastp trimming at Q25 and MiXCR clone calling, and kept in-frame beta chains. For every CDR3 protein sequence, its rows merge into one entry that carries the most common genes and DNA. The V and J calls were not made by the authors but by TCRdb's processing. The sample table lists under 350,000 distinct CDR3 sequences, around 23% of them with a count of one. The ten most abundant clones make up 50% of the sample.

A patient counted as having stable Graves' hyperthyroidism if no progression to ophthalmopathy occurred over 18 months of follow-up. Hyperthyroidism patients were newly diagnosed, with disease duration under 2 months, and aged 18 to 65 years. Exclusion was applied to patients with uncontrolled infections, other autoimmune diseases, pregnancy or lactation. Diagnoses relied on clinical symptoms, serum thyroxine and TRAb, thyroid ultrasound and orbital computed tomography. Ficoll-Paque density gradient centrifugation was used to isolate PBMCs from around 10 ml of fresh peripheral blood. Total RNA was extracted using Trizol reagent, and RNA quality was assessed on an Agilent 2100 Bioanalyzer.

The sample comprised blood. The receptor chain draws on TRBV27 and TRBJ2-1; 8 nucleotides in the junction match TRBD2. The TCR was taken from a woman aged 45-59 years with Graves' hyperthyroidism. This receptor has the CDR3 CATSPGGRLKQFF. The bases are TGTGCCACCTCTCCGGGAGGGCGACTAAAGCAGTTCTTC.